The 30 T cell receptor beta chains given below trace back to one sample, sequenced in a study of cytomegalovirus exposure and HLA in healthy donors. The method was immunoSEQ multiplex PCR; TCRdb's version includes in-frame clones alone and lacks a portion of them. The sample gives around 220,000 clones, 75% to 90% of which show up once; over 12% is in the top ten. What was sequenced was PBMCs. The receptors shown here come from a woman aged 25 to 39 in good health and CMV-seropositive.

The chain couples TRBV5-1 to TRBJ1-1; 10 nucleotides agree with TRBD1. CDR3 length: 16 amino acids. V lost 0 bases, J lost 7 bases, and 9 bases stayed unmatched. Germline assignment: CDR1 SGHRS and CDR2 YFSETQ. CDR3 region: CASSLAEGTGAVEAFF. CDR3 sequence (DNA): TGCGCCAGCAGCTTGGCCGAGGGGACAGGGGCTGTTGAAGCTTTCTTT.

This clone was counted only a few times. The chain combines TRBV7-3 with TRBJ2-2; D tentatively reads TRBD1 or TRBD2 (5 bases each). Germline loops: CDR1 SGHTA, CDR2 FQGTGA. V was trimmed by 2 bases and J by 1 base, leaving 8 bases between them. The CDR3 covers 15 residues. This chain's CDR3 is CASSLGTENTGELFF. The CDR3 nucleotides are TGTGCCAGCAGCTTAGGGACGGAGAACACCGGGGAGCTGTTTTTT. The full variable domain, rest sourced from reference TRBV7-3 and TRBJ2-2, is GAGVSQTPSNKVTEKGKYVELRCDPISGHTALYWYRQSLGQGPEFLIYFQGTGAADDSGLPNDRFFAVRPEGSVSTLKIQRTERGDSAVYLCASSLGTENTGELFFGEGSRLTVL.

The chain combines TRBV14 with TRBJ1-2; 9 bases line up with TRBD1. V gave up 10 bases and J gave up 7 bases; unmatched junction bases: 10. Germline CDR1 and CDR2: SGHDN and FVKESK. CDR3 length: 13 residues. The CDR3 here is CATSGQGPLGYTF. In DNA, the CDR3 is TGTGCCACCTCGGGACAGGGACCTCTTGGCTACACCTTC.

The chain carries TRBV11-2 and TRBJ1-2; maybe TRBD1 (6 bases). The germline CDR1 and CDR2 sequences are SGHAT and FQNNGV. The CDR3 totals 12 residues. V was clipped by 5 bases and J by 5 bases, with 9 bases between them. The CDR3 spells CASSRTEYGYTF. The CDR3 DNA reads as TGTGCCAGCAGCCGGACAGAGTATGGCTACACCTTC.

This clone is a singleton in its sample. This sequence joins TRBV27 and TRBJ1-4; D gene unclear. Trimming removed 7 bases from V and 0 bases from J, with 18 bases in between. The germline gives CDR1 MNHEY, CDR2 SMNVEV (reference sequence). This CDR3 contains 17 residues. The CDR3 reads CASTSYDWFATNEKLFF. The CDR3 bases are TGTGCCAGCACCTCCTACGACTGGTTTGCAACTAATGAAAAACTGTTTTTT. Variable domain in full (rest from reference TRBV27 and TRBJ1-4): EAQVTQNPRYLITVTGKKLTVTCSQNMNHEYMSWYRQDPGLGLRQIYYSMNVEVTDKGDVPEGYKVSRKEKRNFPLILESPSPNQTSLYFCASTSYDWFATNEKLFFGSGTQLSVL.

The chain recombines TRBV25-1 with TRBJ2-7; the D gene is possibly TRBD1 (5 bases). V shed 7 bases and J shed 2 bases, with 12 bases lying between them. The CDR3 spans 13 residues. Germline loops: CDR1 MGHDK, CDR2 SYGVNS. CDR3 nucleotide sequence: TGTGCCAGCACCGAGGACAATACCTACGAGCAGTACTTC. Its translation: CASTEDNTYEQYF.

This clone was seen more than once but under ten times. The rearrangement links TRBV11-2 to TRBJ1-2; unclear D gene. V lost 5 bases, J lost 1 base, and 8 bases lay in between. This CDR3 has 13 amino acids. Germline V lookup: CDR1 SGHAT, CDR2 FQNNGV. The DNA of the CDR3 is TGTGCCAGCAGCCCTCAGGATAACTATGGCTACACCTTC. This encodes CASSPQDNYGYTF.

This clone was seen once. The J gene is TRBJ2-7, the V gene TRBV12-5; D could derive from TRBD1 or TRBD2 (5 bases each). Trimming stripped 2 bases from V and 4 bases from J, with 18 bases between. The germline V gene has CDR1 LGHNT and CDR2 FRNRAP. This CDR3 region has 16 residues. The CDR3 loop is CASGLITSSWGYEQYF. CDR3 in DNA: TGTGCTAGTGGTTTGATTACTTCGTCCTGGGGGTACGAGCAGTACTTC.

The CDR3 here is CASSLRERDLTYEQYF. CDR3 in DNA: TGTGCCAGCAGTTTAAGGGAGCGGGATCTCACCTACGAGCAGTACTTC. The genes are TRBV28 and TRBJ2-7; 7 positions agree with TRBD2. Germline V gives CDR1 MDHEN, CDR2 SYDVKM. Losses at the gene ends were 2 bases for V and 2 bases for J; bases not matched to a gene: 9. The CDR3 is 16 amino acids.

The rearrangement uses TRBV15 and TRBJ1-2; D is unresolved. The CDR3 runs to 13 residues. V lost 1 base, J lost 6 bases, and 9 bases lay in between. Germline V gives CDR1 LNHNV, CDR2 YYDKDF (reference sequence). CDR3 sequence: CATSRGAANGYTF. The CDR3 DNA sequence: TGTGCCACCAGCAGAGGGGCAGCTAATGGCTACACCTTC.

The chain recombines TRBV29-1 with TRBJ2-1; 7 nucleotides agree with TRBD2. The J segment lost 8 bases and the V segment lost 4 bases, leaving 8 bases of the junction unmatched. Germline CDR1 reads SQVTM; CDR2 reads ANQGSEA. This CDR3 is 13 amino acids long. The DNA of the CDR3 is TGCAGCGTTGGTATTAGCGGGCCCGATGAGCAGTTCTTC. Translated: CSVGISGPDEQFF.

The V call is TRBV5-4, the J call TRBJ2-7; unclear D gene. V lost 3 bases, J lost 4 bases, and 8 bases lay in between. CDR3 length equals 12 residues. Germline V gene data show CDR1 as SGHNT and CDR2 as YYREEE (reference sequence). CDR3 protein: CASSSPGYEQYF. CDR3 bases: TGTGCCAGCAGCTCCCCAGGATACGAGCAGTACTTC.

CDR3 nucleotides: TGCGCCAGCAGACTAAATGAGGGTGAAAAACTGTTTTTT. The encoded protein is CASRLNEGEKLFF. The gene calls are TRBV5-1 and TRBJ1-4; D gene ambiguous. The CDR3 spans 13 residues. The germline CDR1 and CDR2 sequences are SGHRS and YFSETQ. The V gene lost 5 bases and the J gene lost 7 bases, with 12 bases spanning the gap.

The chain has TRBV5-5 and TRBJ2-1; D is possibly TRBD1 or TRBD2 (6 bases each). V gave up 0 bases and J gave up 13 bases, with 11 bases separating them. Germline V lookup: CDR1 SGHKS, CDR2 YYEKEE (reference sequence). The length of the CDR3 is 12 residues. The CDR3 loop is CASSLEGGLQFF. CDR3 sequence (DNA): TGTGCCAGCAGCTTGGAGGGGGGACTCCAGTTCTTC. Together with reference TRBV5-5 and TRBJ2-1, the CDR3 gives the full variable domain: DAGVTQSPTHLIKTRGQQVTLRCSPISGHKSVSWYQQVLGQGPQFIFQYYEKEERGRGNFPDRFSARQFPNYSSELNVNALLLGDSALYLCASSLEGGLQFFGPGTRLTVL.

The chain combines TRBV5-1 with TRBJ1-4; D possibly corresponds to TRBD1 (5 bases). Germline CDR1 and CDR2: SGHRS and YFSETQ. The CDR3 length is 14 residues. Trimming removed 4 bases at V and 5 bases at J, with 12 bases between. CDR3 nucleotides: TGCGCCAGCAGCCTCCGCGGGGGAAATGAAAAACTGTTTTTT. Translation: CASSLRGGNEKLFF.

The chain couples TRBV9 to TRBJ2-7; D call uncertain. The V and J ends lost 4 bases and 2 bases respectively, with 16 bases between them. Germline assignment: CDR1 SGDLS and CDR2 YYNGEE. This CDR3 spans 15 amino acids. CDR3 loop: CASSPNWFLTYEQYF. CDR3 nucleotides: TGTGCCAGCAGCCCCAACTGGTTCCTGACCTACGAGCAGTACTTC. The full variable domain, in which reference TRBV9 and TRBJ2-7 provide the parts outside the CDR3, is DSGVTQTPKHLITATGQRVTLRCSPRSGDLSVYWYQQSLDQGLQFLIQYYNGEERAKGNILERFSAQQFPDLHSELNLSSLELGDSALYFCASSPNWFLTYEQYFGPGTRLTVT.

This clone was counted at least ten times. The chain links TRBV5-1 to TRBJ2-7; 7 bases line up with TRBD1. CDR3 length: 14 residues. V lost 0 bases and J lost 3; bases outside the gene matches: 3. Germline-derived CDR1 and CDR2 are SGHRS and YFSETQ. The CDR3 spells CASSLVQGVYEQYF. The DNA for the CDR3 is TGCGCCAGCAGCTTGGTTCAGGGGGTCTACGAGCAGTACTTC.

The rearrangement joins TRBV30 to TRBJ1-2; D is undetermined. Trimming took 1 base from V and 6 from J, leaving 6 bases between them. CDR1 and CDR2 from the germline V gene are GTSNPN and SVGIG (reference sequence). This CDR3 contains 11 residues. The CDR3 loop is CAWSEGNGYTF. The CDR3 DNA reads TGTGCCTGGAGTGAAGGGAATGGCTACACCTTC.

The V gene is TRBV18, the J gene TRBJ1-2; no clear D. Trimming pared 1 base from V and 0 bases from J, leaving 9 bases between. Germline loops: CDR1 KGHSH, CDR2 LQKENI. The CDR3 has 15 amino acids. The CDR3 region has the DNA TGTGCCAGCTCACCACAGGGTACGGCTAACTATGGCTACACCTTC. Its protein is CASSPQGTANYGYTF. The full variable domain, completed using reference TRBV18 and TRBJ1-2, is NAGVMQNPRHLVRRRGQEARLRCSPMKGHSHVYWYRQLPEEGLKFMVYLQKENIIDESGMPKERFSAEFPKEGPSILRIQQVVRGDSAAYFCASSPQGTANYGYTFGSGTRLTVV.

The genes are TRBV6-4 and TRBJ1-1, with no clear D. CDR3 length equals 13 residues. The germline V gene has CDR1 MRHNA and CDR2 SNTAGT. V was cut by 5 bases and J by 1 base, with 8 bases left in between. CDR3 sequence (DNA): TGTGCCAGCAGTATAACCGAGAACACTGAAGCTTTCTTT. Protein product: CASSITENTEAFF.

This chain uses TRBV6-1 with TRBJ1-4; TRBD1 might be the D (6 bases). Per germline, CDR1 MNHNS and CDR2 SASEGT. The CDR3 contains 17 residues. Trimming took 0 bases from V and 0 from J, leaving 11 bases between them. The CDR3 loop reads CASSEAGGPATNEKLFF. The CDR3 coding sequence is TGTGCCAGCAGTGAAGCGGGGGGCCCTGCAACTAATGAAAAACTGTTTTTT.

The chain uses TRBV7-9 and TRBJ2-4, with 7 nucleotides matching TRBD2. This CDR3 has 12 amino acids. CDR1 is SEHNR, CDR2 FQNEAQ, per germline (reference sequence). V shed 5 bases and J 9 bases; nucleotides not matched to a gene: 4. The CDR3 reads CASSPGGSIQYF. CDR3 sequence (DNA): TGTGCCAGCAGCCCGGGCGGGAGCATTCAGTACTTC. Using reference TRBV7-9 and TRBJ2-4 for the parts outside the CDR3, the full variable domain is DTGVSQNPRHKITKRGQNVTFRCDPISEHNRLYWYRQTLGQGPEFLTYFQNEAQLEKSRLLSDRFSAERPKGSFSTLEIQRTEQGDSAMYLCASSPGGSIQYFGAGTRLSVL.

This clone was picked up a small number of times. The V call is TRBV28, the J call TRBJ1-2; 10 positions match TRBD1. Per germline, CDR1 MDHEN and CDR2 SYDVKM. The CDR3 is 12 residues long. J was trimmed by 8 bases and V by 6 bases; bases with no gene match: 3. The CDR3 protein is CASRTGGYGYTF. The CDR3 DNA reads as TGTGCCAGCAGGACAGGGGGCTACGGCTACACCTTC.

The J gene is TRBJ2-3, the V gene TRBV7-3; D is uncertain. Germline V gene data show CDR1 as SGHTA and CDR2 as FQGTGA. Deletions cut 3 bases from V and 0 bases from J, with 10 bases between. The CDR3 runs to 15 residues. The CDR3 region has the DNA TGTGCCAGCAGCTTGGGGTCGACTAGCACAGATACGCAGTATTTT. Encoded protein: CASSLGSTSTDTQYF.

The chain couples TRBV12-2 to TRBJ2-2. TRBV12-2 has pseudogene status. The CDR3 covers 16 residues. The CDR3 DNA is TGTGCAAGTCGTTCCCCGCTTAGGGTAGCCGGCGGGGAGCTGTTTTTT. It is translated as CASRSPLRVAGGELFF.

The chain is built from TRBV7-2 and TRBJ1-5, with TRBD1 matching 8 bases. The CDR3 has 16 residues. Germline V gene data show CDR1 as SGHTA and CDR2 as FQGNSA. Trimming cost V 1 base and J 3 bases; bases outside gene matches: 5. CDR3 residues: CASSLGTGNPNQPQHF. The CDR3 coding sequence is TGTGCCAGCAGCTTAGGGACAGGGAACCCCAATCAGCCCCAGCATTTT.

The chain links TRBV19 to TRBJ2-1; D call uncertain. Per the germline V gene, CDR1 is LNHDA and CDR2 is SQIVND (reference sequence). Trimming shortened V by 4 bases and J by 10 bases, and 11 bases separated the two germline ends. The CDR3 consists of 12 residues. The CDR3 spells CASSTPSREQFF. The CDR3 DNA follows: TGTGCCAGTAGTACCCCTTCGCGGGAGCAGTTCTTC.

This clone was observed a handful of times. The sample holds other DNA sequences that translate to the same CDR3. The V gene is TRBV4-3, the J gene TRBJ1-5; possibly TRBD1 for D (5 bases). CDR1 LGHNA and CDR2 YSLEER come from the germline V gene. The CDR3 sequence is 13 residues long. Trimming left V 0 bases short and J 6 bases short, with 6 bases between. The CDR3 reads CASSQDQGQPQHF. The CDR3 nucleotides are TGCGCCAGCAGCCAAGATCAGGGTCAGCCCCAGCATTTT.

The chain recombines TRBV7-6 with TRBJ2-3, with a possible D match to TRBD2 (5 bases). The CDR3 contains 17 residues. Germline V gene data show CDR1 as SGHVS and CDR2 as FNYEAQ. Trimming stripped 5 bases from V and 0 bases from J, with 18 bases between. CDR3 region: CASSPAGSASSTDTQYF. CDR3 DNA sequence: TGTGCCAGCAGCCCCGCCGGTAGCGCGTCTAGCACAGATACGCAGTATTTT.

This chain links TRBV29-1 with TRBJ2-7, with TRBD1 as a possible D gene (7 bases). The CDR3 runs 15 residues. V gave up 0 bases and J gave up 6 bases, with 18 bases separating them. Germline V gene data show CDR1 as SQVTM and CDR2 as ANQGSEA. The CDR3 DNA reads TGCAGCGTTGAAGAGAGACAGGGAGGATGGGGCGAGCAGTACTTC. It codes for CSVEERQGGWGEQYF.